The 25 T cell receptor beta chains given below trace back to one sample, sequenced in a study of PD-1 blockade in classical Hodgkin lymphoma. As for time point: cycle 4 day 1 (C4D1), after five to seven weeks of nivolumab. In every patient, relapse followed autologous stem cell transplantation, while exposure to brentuximab vedotin differed. Clones were read by immunoSEQ multiplex PCR, and TCRdb kept only the in-frame ones, dropping some. Of approximately 45,000 clones in the sample, 66% were seen once. Sequences were derived from peripheral blood mononuclear cells (PBMCs), sampled before the fourth cycle of nivolumab. The source of these receptors is a human donor with classical Hodgkin lymphoma.

The genes are TRBV5-1 and TRBJ1-4; 8 bases agree with TRBD1. The CDR3 has 16 residues. The germline V gene encodes CDR1 SGHRS and CDR2 YFSETQ. The V gene end was trimmed by 5 bases and the J gene end by 2 bases; junction bases not matched to a gene: 8. In DNA, the CDR3 is TGCGCCAGCAGACCCTCAGGGGGCACGACTAATGAAAAACTGTTTTTT. Residues: CASRPSGGTTNEKLFF.

Only a few counts were recorded for this clone. The chain couples TRBV18 to TRBJ2-1; possibly TRBD1 for D (6 bases). V lost 0 bases and J 2 bases, leaving 11 bases between the germline ends. The CDR3 extends over 16 amino acids. Per germline, CDR1 KGHSH and CDR2 LQKENI. This CDR3 reads CASSPPGRTAYNEQFF. CDR3 nucleotide sequence: TGTGCCAGCTCACCACCGGGGCGGACAGCCTACAATGAGCAGTTCTTC.

This sequence joins TRBV4-3 and TRBJ2-5; the D is unclear. Judging by the DNA end, TRBJ2-7 fits better; the J call may be wrong. The CDR3 has 16 amino acids. Looked up from germline, CDR1 is LGHNA and CDR2 is YSLEER. The CDR3: CASSQERPFESYEQYF. The CDR3 DNA reads as TGCGCCAGCAGCCAAGAGAGGCCGTTTGAGAGTTACGAGCAGTACTTC.

A few counts support this clone. The chain joins TRBV5-6 to TRBJ1-5; D gene uncertain. V lost 4 bases, J lost 6 bases, and 8 bases lay in between. The CDR3 length is 12 residues. CDR1 SGHDT and CDR2 YYEEEE come from the germline V gene. DNA of the CDR3: TGTGCCAGCAGCCGGGGAAGTCAGCCCCAGCATTTT. Residues: CASSRGSQPQHF.

The chain joins TRBV6-6 to TRBJ2-3; 10 bases are a match to TRBD2. Germline V gene lookup returns CDR1 MNHNY and CDR2 SVGAGI (reference sequence). With V trimmed by 10 bases and J by 5 bases, 12 bases remained unmatched. The CDR3 length is 15 residues. CDR3 sequence reads: CATQKRGGLGDTQYF. The CDR3 region has the DNA TGTGCCACTCAGAAGCGGGGGGGCCTTGGAGATACGCAGTATTTT.

V gene TRBV28 combines with J gene TRBJ2-3, with D tentatively TRBD1 (5 bases). The germline V gene has CDR1 MDHEN and CDR2 SYDVKM. V was clipped by 6 bases and J by 0 bases, with 16 bases between them. CDR3 size: 16 residues. This chain's CDR3 is CASSLRGRASTDTQYF. CDR3 nucleotides: TGTGCCAGCAGCCTAAGGGGCAGGGCGAGCACAGATACGCAGTATTTT. Supplemented by reference TRBV28 and TRBJ2-3, the full variable domain reads DVKVTQSSRYLVKRTGEKVFLECVQDMDHENMFWYRQDPGLGLRLIYFSYDVKMKEKGDIPEGYSVSREKKERFSLILESASTNQTSMYLCASSLRGRASTDTQYFGPGTRLTVL.

The CDR3 spells CASSLGTTIYEQYF. In nucleotides, the CDR3 is TGCGCCAGCAGCTTGGGGACAACGATCTACGAGCAGTACTTC. The chain couples TRBV5-1 to TRBJ2-7, with TRBD1 as a possible D gene (5 bases). The CDR3 is 14 residues long. Trimming stripped 0 bases from V and 3 bases from J, with 10 bases between. Germline V gives CDR1 SGHRS, CDR2 YFSETQ.

By share, this clone ranks as medium-sized. The rearrangement uses TRBV28 and TRBJ2-1; 7 bases match TRBD2. The CDR3 totals 11 residues. V lost 5 bases and J lost 14; bases outside the gene matches: 6. CDR1 and CDR2 from the germline V gene are MDHEN and SYDVKM. CDR3 DNA: TGTGCCAGCAGTCAAAGGGGAGGGGAGTTCTTC. Amino acid sequence: CASSQRGGEFF.

This clone turned up a few times. V is TRBV7-6 and J is TRBJ2-7; D remains ambiguous. Germline-derived CDR1 and CDR2 are SGHVS and FNYEAQ. The CDR3 contains 13 residues. The V gene lost 1 base and the J gene lost 4 bases, with 8 bases spanning the gap. The CDR3 sequence is CASSLDSQYEQYF. Here the CDR3 DNA reads TGTGCCAGCAGCTTAGACAGCCAATACGAGCAGTACTTC.

The count of this clone is one. The V call is TRBV2, the J call TRBJ2-1, with D tentatively TRBD2 (5 bases). The length of the CDR3 is 13 residues. Per the germline V gene, CDR1 is SNHLY and CDR2 is FYNNEI. With 4 bases removed from V and 4 bases from J, the gap between germline ends came to 8 bases. CDR3 sequence reads: CASSASGYNEQFF. CDR3 coding DNA: TGTGCCAGCAGTGCGAGCGGATACAATGAGCAGTTCTTC.

The genes are TRBV28 and TRBJ1-5; the D is unclear. The germline V gene encodes CDR1 MDHEN and CDR2 SYDVKM. This CDR3 has 12 amino acids. Trimming removed 6 bases at V and 6 bases at J, with 9 bases between. CDR3 sequence: CASSSRSQPQHF. Written as DNA, the CDR3 is TGTGCCAGCAGCTCTCGGAGTCAGCCCCAGCATTTT.

In this sample, this clone turned up once. The chain uses TRBV7-2 and TRBJ2-7; 9 positions match TRBD1. This CDR3 is 16 amino acids long. The germline gives CDR1 SGHTA, CDR2 FQGNSA. The trim removed 5 bases at V and 4 bases at J, leaving 12 bases unmatched. The CDR3 protein is CASSPGAGQGAYEQYF. DNA of the CDR3: TGTGCCAGCAGCCCCGGAGCGGGACAGGGCGCATACGAGCAGTACTTC.

The CDR3 region is CSVDPPITDRGEDTQYF. CDR3 DNA sequence: TGCAGCGTTGATCCTCCCATCACGGACAGGGGGGAGGATACGCAGTATTTT. This rearrangement joins TRBV29-1 to TRBJ2-3, with TRBD1 matching over 10 bases. V shed 3 bases, J shed 6 bases, and the junction held 15 bases outside the gene matches. The CDR3 spans 17 residues. Germline CDR1 reads SQVTM; CDR2 reads ANQGSEA.

This chain connects TRBV5-1 to TRBJ2-5, with 11 bases fitting TRBD2. The CDR3 is 14 amino acids. V lost 7 bases and J lost 2; bases outside the gene matches: 4. Germline V CDR1 and CDR2: SGHRS, YFSETQ. The CDR3 sequence: CASGGTSGQETQYF. The CDR3 DNA is TGCGCCAGCGGGGGGACTAGCGGACAAGAGACCCAGTACTTC.

The rearrangement uses TRBV9 and TRBJ1-3; 7 positions agree with TRBD1. CDR1 SGDLS and CDR2 YYNGEE come from the germline V gene. Trimming cost V 3 bases and J 1 base; bases outside gene matches: 7. This CDR3 is built from 16 residues. CDR3 amino acids: CASSEQGSVSGNTIYF. The CDR3 region has the DNA TGTGCCAGCAGCGAACAGGGGAGTGTATCTGGAAACACCATATATTTT.

This clone occurred many times. The chain recombines TRBV5-8 with TRBJ2-7, with D maybe TRBD1 (5 bases). CDR3 size: 11 residues. The germline V gene has CDR1 SGHTS and CDR2 YDEGEE. Trimming stripped 3 bases from V and 4 bases from J, with 5 bases between. In DNA form, the CDR3 reads TGTGCCAGCAGCTACAGGTACGAGCAGTACTTC. Amino acids: CASSYRYEQYF.

The CDR3 nucleotides are TGTGCCAGCAGCCGTAGCAAAAGTCGGGCCAACGTCCTGACTTTC. Translated, it gives CASSRSKSRANVLTF. The chain recombines TRBV7-7 with TRBJ2-6; no reliable D call. The CDR3 covers 15 residues. Germline V gene data show CDR1 as SSHAT and CDR2 as FNYEAQ (reference sequence). Trimming pared 5 bases from V and 5 bases from J, leaving 13 bases between. The entire variable domain, with the rest obtained from reference TRBV7-7 and TRBJ2-6, is as follows: GAGVSQSPRYKVTKRGQDVTLRCDPISSHATLYWYQQALGQGPEFLTYFNYEAQPDKSGLPSDRFSAERPEGSISTLTIQRTEQRDSAMYRCASSRSKSRANVLTFGAGSRLTVL.

The chain couples TRBV29-1 to TRBJ1-4, with TRBD1 as a possible D gene (5 bases). The CDR3 runs to 14 residues. CDR1 SQVTM and CDR2 ANQGSEA come from the germline V gene. V was shortened by 2 bases and J by 10 bases, with 17 bases between the two germline ends. CDR3 sequence reads: CSVERVAGSGKLFF. In DNA form, the CDR3 reads TGCAGCGTTGAAAGAGTTGCAGGGTCCGGAAAACTGTTTTTT.

The DNA of the CDR3 is TGCGCCAGCAGCTTGGTTCCCCGGGGTCCCCAAGAGACCCAGTACTTC. As protein: CASSLVPRGPQETQYF. This chain links TRBV5-1 with TRBJ2-5; possible D gene TRBD2, 5 bases. This CDR3 is 16 amino acids long. The V gene lost 0 bases and the J gene lost 1 base, with 13 bases spanning the gap. Germline loops: CDR1 SGHRS, CDR2 YFSETQ.

CDR3 nucleotide sequence: TGTGCCAGCTCACCACAAGTCACTCACTCTGGAAACACCATATATTTT. Translation: CASSPQVTHSGNTIYF. The V call is TRBV18, the J call TRBJ1-3; D call uncertain. V was shortened by 1 base and J by 0 bases, with 10 bases between the two germline ends. The germline V gene encodes CDR1 KGHSH and CDR2 LQKENI. The CDR3 is made up of 16 amino acids.

Only a few counts were recorded for this clone. The V gene is TRBV28, the J gene TRBJ1-5; no reliable D call. V shed 2 bases and J shed 0 bases, with 5 bases lying between them. The CDR3 totals 14 residues. Per the germline V gene, CDR1 is MDHEN and CDR2 is SYDVKM. The CDR3 sequence is CASSLAHSNQPQHF. DNA for the CDR3: TGTGCCAGCAGTTTAGCTCATAGCAATCAGCCCCAGCATTTT.

This clone is a singleton in its sample. The chain is built from TRBV28 and TRBJ1-2; D is ambiguous. Germline values: CDR1 MDHEN, CDR2 SYDVKM. CDR3 length equals 13 residues. Deletions cut 6 bases from V and 8 bases from J, with 16 bases between. CDR3 sequence (DNA): TGTGCCAGCAGCATAGGGTCGGGAAGGGGCTACACCTTC. Translating gives CASSIGSGRGYTF.

CDR3 sequence reads: CASSYPNQAQYF. CDR3 bases: TGTGCCAGCAGTTACCCCAACCAGGCCCAGTACTTC. V usage is TRBV6-5 and J usage is TRBJ2-5; D gene unclear. Germline-derived CDR1 and CDR2 are MNHEY and SVGAGI. The V end lost 2 bases, the J end lost 9 bases, and 10 bases lay between the germline ends. The CDR3 contains 12 residues.

The sample holds a few counts of this clone. The V gene is TRBV28, the J gene TRBJ2-5; no reliable D call. Germline CDR1 is MDHEN and CDR2 is SYDVKM. The V end was cut by 7 bases, the J end by 7 bases, with 16 bases between. This CDR3 comprises 13 residues. CDR3 sequence (DNA): TGTGCCAGCACCGATCCTTTCCGAGGGACCCAGTACTTC. It encodes CASTDPFRGTQYF. Together with reference TRBV28 and TRBJ2-5, the CDR3 gives the full variable domain: DVKVTQSSRYLVKRTGEKVFLECVQDMDHENMFWYRQDPGLGLRLIYFSYDVKMKEKGDIPEGYSVSREKKERFSLILESASTNQTSMYLCASTDPFRGTQYFGPGTRLLVL.

This CDR3 is CAWRRRGTYSGANVLTF. The CDR3 nucleotides read TGTGCCTGGAGGAGAAGGGGAACCTACTCTGGGGCCAACGTCCTGACTTTC. The J gene is TRBJ2-6, the V gene TRBV30, with D tentatively TRBD1 (5 bases). The CDR3 consists of 17 residues. Germline loops: CDR1 GTSNPN, CDR2 SVGIG (reference sequence). Deletions cut 3 bases from V and 0 bases from J, with 15 bases between.